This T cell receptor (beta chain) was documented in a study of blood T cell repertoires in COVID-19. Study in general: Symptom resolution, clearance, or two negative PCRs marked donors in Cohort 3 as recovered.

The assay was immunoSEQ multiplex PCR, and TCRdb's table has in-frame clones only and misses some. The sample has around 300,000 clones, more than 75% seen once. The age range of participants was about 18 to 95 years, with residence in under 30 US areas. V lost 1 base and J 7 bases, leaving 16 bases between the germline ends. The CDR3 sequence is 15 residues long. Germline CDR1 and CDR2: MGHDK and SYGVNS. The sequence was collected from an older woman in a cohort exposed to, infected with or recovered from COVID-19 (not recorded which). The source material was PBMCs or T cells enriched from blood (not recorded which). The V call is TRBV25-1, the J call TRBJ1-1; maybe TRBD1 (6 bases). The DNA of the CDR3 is TGTGCCAGCAGTGAATTTAGGAGGCAGGGGAGTGAAGCTTTCTTT. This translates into CASSEFRRQGSEAFF.